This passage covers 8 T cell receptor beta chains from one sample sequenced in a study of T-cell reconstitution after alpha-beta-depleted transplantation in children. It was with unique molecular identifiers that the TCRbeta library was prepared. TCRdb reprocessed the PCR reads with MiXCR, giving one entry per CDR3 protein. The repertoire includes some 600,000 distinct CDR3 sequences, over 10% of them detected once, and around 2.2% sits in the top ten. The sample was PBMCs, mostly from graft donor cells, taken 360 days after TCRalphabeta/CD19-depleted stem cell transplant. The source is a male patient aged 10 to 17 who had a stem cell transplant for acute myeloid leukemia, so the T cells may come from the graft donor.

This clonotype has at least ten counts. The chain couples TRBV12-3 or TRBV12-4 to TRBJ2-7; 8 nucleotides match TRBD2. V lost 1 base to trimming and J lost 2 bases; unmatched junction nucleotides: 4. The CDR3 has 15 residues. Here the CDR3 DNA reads TGTGCCAGCAGTTTAGGAGCGGGAGCCACCTACGAGCAGTACTTC. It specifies CASSLGAGATYEQYF.

As DNA, the CDR3 is TGCATCGGCCGGGACAGGGGTTTGAAAGGGGCCAACGTCCTGACTTTC. It translates to CIGRDRGLKGANVLTF. The chain is built from TRBV29-1 and TRBJ2-6; 10 bases match TRBD1. The CDR3 totals 16 residues. CDR1 is SQVTM, CDR2 ANQGSEA, per germline. Complete variable domain (other parts from reference TRBV29-1 and TRBJ2-6): SAVISQKPSRDICQRGTSLTIQCQVDSQVTMMFWYRQQPGQSLTLIATANQGSEATYESGFVIDKFPISRPNLTFSTLTVSNMSPEDSSIYLCIGRDRGLKGANVLTFGAGSRLTVL.

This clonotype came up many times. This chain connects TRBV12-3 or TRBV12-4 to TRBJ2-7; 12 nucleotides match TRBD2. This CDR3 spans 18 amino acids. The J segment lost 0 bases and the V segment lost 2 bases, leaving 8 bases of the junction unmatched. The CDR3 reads CASSLLAGGPRSSYEQYF. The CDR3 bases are TGTGCCAGCAGTTTACTAGCGGGAGGGCCGAGGAGCTCCTACGAGCAGTACTTC.

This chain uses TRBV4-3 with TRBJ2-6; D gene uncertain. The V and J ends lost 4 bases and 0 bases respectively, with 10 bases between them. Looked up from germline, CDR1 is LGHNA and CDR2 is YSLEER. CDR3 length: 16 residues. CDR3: CASSPYPDSGANVLTF. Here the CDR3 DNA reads TGCGCCAGCAGCCCGTACCCAGACTCTGGGGCCAACGTCCTGACTTTC.

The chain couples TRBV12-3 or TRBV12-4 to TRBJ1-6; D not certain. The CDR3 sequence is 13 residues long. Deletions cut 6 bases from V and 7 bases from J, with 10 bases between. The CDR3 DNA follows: TGTGCCAGCAGCCCCCCCCTAAATTCACCCCTCCACTTT. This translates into CASSPPLNSPLHF.

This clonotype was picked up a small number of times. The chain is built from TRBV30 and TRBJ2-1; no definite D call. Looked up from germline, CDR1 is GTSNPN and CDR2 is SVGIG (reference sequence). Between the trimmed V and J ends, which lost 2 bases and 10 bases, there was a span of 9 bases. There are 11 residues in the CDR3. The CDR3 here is CAWSPSGEQFF. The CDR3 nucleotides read TGTGCCTGGAGTCCCTCTGGGGAGCAGTTCTTC.

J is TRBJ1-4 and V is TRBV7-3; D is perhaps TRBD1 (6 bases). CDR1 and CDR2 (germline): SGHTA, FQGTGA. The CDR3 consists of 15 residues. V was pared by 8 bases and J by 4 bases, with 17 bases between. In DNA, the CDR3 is TGTGCCAGCCCCAGACAAGGGGGAAGTAATGAAAAACTGTTTTTT. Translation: CASPRQGGSNEKLFF.

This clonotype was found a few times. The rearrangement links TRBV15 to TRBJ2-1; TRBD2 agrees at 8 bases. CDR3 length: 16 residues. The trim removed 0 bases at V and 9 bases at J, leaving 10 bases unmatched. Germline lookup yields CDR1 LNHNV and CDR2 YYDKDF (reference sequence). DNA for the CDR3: TGTGCCACCAGCAGAGATGGGGTAGCGGGGATAGGTGAGCAGTTCTTC. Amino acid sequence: CATSRDGVAGIGEQFF. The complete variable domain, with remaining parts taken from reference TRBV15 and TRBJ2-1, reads DAMVIQNPRYQVTQFGKPVTLSCSQTLNHNVMYWYQQKSSQAPKLLFHYYDKDFNNEADTPDNFQSRRPNTSFCFLDIRSPGLGDTAMYLCATSRDGVAGIGEQFFGPGTRLTVL.